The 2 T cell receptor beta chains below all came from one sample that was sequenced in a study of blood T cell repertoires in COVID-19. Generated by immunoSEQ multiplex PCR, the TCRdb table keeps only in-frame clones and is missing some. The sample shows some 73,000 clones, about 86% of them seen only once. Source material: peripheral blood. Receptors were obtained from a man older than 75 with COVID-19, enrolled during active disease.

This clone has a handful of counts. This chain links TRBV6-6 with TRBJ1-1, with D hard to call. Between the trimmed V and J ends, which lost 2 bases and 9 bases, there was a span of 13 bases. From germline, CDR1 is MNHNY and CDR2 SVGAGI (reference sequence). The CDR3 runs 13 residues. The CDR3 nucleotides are TGTGCCAGCAGTTACGCCCCACAGTCCAAAGCTTTCTTT. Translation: CASSYAPQSKAFF.

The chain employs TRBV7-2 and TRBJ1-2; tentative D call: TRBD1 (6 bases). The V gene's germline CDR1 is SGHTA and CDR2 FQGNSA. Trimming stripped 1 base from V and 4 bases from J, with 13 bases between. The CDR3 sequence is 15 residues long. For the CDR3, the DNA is TGTGCCAGCAGCTTAGTCGGAGGGGGGGCCTATGGCTACACCTTC. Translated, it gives CASSLVGGGAYGYTF.